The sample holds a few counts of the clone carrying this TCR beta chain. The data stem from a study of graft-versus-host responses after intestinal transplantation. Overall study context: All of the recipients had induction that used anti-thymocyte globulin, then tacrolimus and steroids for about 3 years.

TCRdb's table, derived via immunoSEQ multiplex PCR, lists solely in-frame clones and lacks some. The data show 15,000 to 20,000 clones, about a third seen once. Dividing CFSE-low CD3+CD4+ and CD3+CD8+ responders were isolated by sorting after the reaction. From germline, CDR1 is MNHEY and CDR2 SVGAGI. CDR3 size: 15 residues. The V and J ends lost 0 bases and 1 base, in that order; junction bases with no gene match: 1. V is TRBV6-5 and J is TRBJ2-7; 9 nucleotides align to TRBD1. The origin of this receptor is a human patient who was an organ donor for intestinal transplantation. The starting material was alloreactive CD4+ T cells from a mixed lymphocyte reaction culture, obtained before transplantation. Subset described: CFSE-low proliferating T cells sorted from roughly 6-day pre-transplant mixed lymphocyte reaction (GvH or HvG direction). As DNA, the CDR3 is TGTGCCAGCAGTTACTCTGACAGGGGGTCCTACGAGCAGTACTTC. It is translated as CASSYSDRGSYEQYF.